Listed here are 29 T cell receptor beta chains from one sample, sequenced in a study of T cell repertoires in cytomegalovirus infection. These receptors are not linked to any known antigen. MiXCR was run by TCRdb on the reads, yielding one entry per CDR3 protein. The table shows about 830,000 distinct CDR3 sequences, with about 30% occurring only once. The starting material was cultured CD8+ T cells from PBMCs, obtained from culture after CMV antigen stimulation. Receptor source: a human donor in good health (CMV status not recorded). Some clones in this sample may be carry-over from other donors' samples.

V is TRBV28 and J is TRBJ2-7, with 9 positions matching TRBD1. The CDR3 is 14 residues long. J was trimmed by 6 bases and V by 5 bases; bases with no gene match: 8. CDR1 is MDHEN and CDR2 is SYDVKM in the germline V gene. The CDR3 region has the DNA TGTGCCAGCAGTGTACGGGACAGGGTGCCCGAGCAGTACGTC. This sequence encodes CASSVRDRVPEQYV.

To note about this clonotype: This may come from a read error, since a much larger clone is one base off. CDR3 protein: CASSLAGFSYNEQFF. In DNA form, the CDR3 reads TGTGCCAGCAGCTTAGCGGGGTTCTCCTACAATGAGCAGTTCTTC. The chain employs TRBV7-6 and TRBJ2-1; D is unresolved. V was cut by 0 bases and J by 0 bases, with 6 bases left in between. Per germline, CDR1 SGHVS and CDR2 FNYEAQ. The CDR3 is made up of 15 amino acids. Filled out from reference TRBV7-6 and TRBJ2-1, the complete variable domain reads GAGVSQSPRYKVTKRGQDVALRCDPISGHVSLYWYRQALGQGPEFLTYFNYEAQQDKSGLPNDRFSAERPEGSISTLTIQRTEQRDSAMYRCASSLAGFSYNEQFFGPGTRLTVL.

This clonotype was seen a handful of times. The rearrangement joins TRBV4-2 to TRBJ1-6; no clear D gene. Trimming left V 1 base short and J 5 bases short, with 15 bases between. The V gene's germline CDR1 is LGHNA and CDR2 YNFKEQ. This CDR3 is 17 amino acids long. The CDR3 here is CASSQGVAGENNSPLHF. The CDR3 nucleotides read TGTGCCAGCAGCCAAGGTGTGGCCGGGGAAAATAATTCACCCCTCCACTTT.

The chain combines TRBV24-1 with TRBJ1-5, with no clear D. From germline, CDR1 is KGHDR and CDR2 SFDVKD. The length of the CDR3 is 13 residues. Trimming removed 9 bases at V and 3 bases at J, with 11 bases between. The CDR3 DNA reads TGTGCCACCCAAAGGAGTACCAATCAGCCCCAGCATTTT. As protein: CATQRSTNQPQHF.

In this sample, this clonotype turned up once. This chain connects TRBV11-1 to TRBJ2-5, with D perhaps matching TRBD2 (6 bases). This CDR3 has 16 residues. CDR1 is SGHAT, CDR2 FQDESV, per germline (reference sequence). V lost 5 bases and J 2 bases, leaving 18 bases between the germline ends. CDR3 nucleotide sequence: TGTGCCAGCAGCCTTCACTCCGCACGGGGGCAAGAGACCCAGTACTTC. Residues: CASSLHSARGQETQYF.

V is TRBV4-1 and J is TRBJ2-1, with TRBD1 matching over 9 bases. The germline V gene has CDR1 MGHRA and CDR2 YSYEKL. CDR3 length: 16 residues. The V segment lost 7 bases and the J segment 9 bases; nucleotides outside the gene matches: 16. The CDR3 sequence: CASKQGALDAGGEQFF. Here the CDR3 DNA reads TGCGCCAGCAAACAGGGGGCTCTGGACGCTGGGGGTGAGCAGTTCTTC.

The chain links TRBV6-2 or TRBV6-3 to TRBJ2-1, with 7 bases aligning to TRBD2. The CDR3 runs to 15 residues. Germline V gives CDR1 MNHEY, CDR2 SVGEGT. J was trimmed by 4 bases and V by 6 bases; bases with no gene match: 9. For the CDR3, the DNA is TGTGCCAGCAGGTGTACCTTCGGGAGGTACAATGAGCAGTTCTTC. Translating gives CASRCTFGRYNEQFF.

This chain links TRBV9 with TRBJ2-2, with 9 positions matching TRBD1. This CDR3 region has 17 residues. Germline trimming cut 1 base from V and 2 bases from J; bases unmatched to any gene: 6. Germline V lookup: CDR1 SGDLS, CDR2 YYNGEE. The DNA of the CDR3 is TGTGCCAGCAGCGTAAGCCGGGACAGGGCTAACACCGGGGAGCTGTTTTTT. Its protein is CASSVSRDRANTGELFF.

This clonotype is labeled medium-sized (0.01 to 0.1%). The chain carries TRBV6-2 or TRBV6-3 and TRBJ1-1, with D maybe TRBD1 (6 bases). Germline loops: CDR1 MNHEY, CDR2 SVGEGT. The ends were cut back, 8 bases at V and 5 bases at J, with 15 bases in the middle. The CDR3 sequence is 13 residues long. DNA for the CDR3: TGTGCCAGCGGTACAGGGTTGGGAACTGAAGCTTTCTTT. Translation: CASGTGLGTEAFF.

This clonotype was recorded many times. The chain employs TRBV7-2 and TRBJ2-1, with 14 bases matching TRBD2. CDR3 size: 17 residues. V shed 5 bases, J shed 4 bases, and the junction held 7 bases outside the gene matches. Germline CDR1 reads SGHTA; CDR2 reads FQGNSA. The DNA of the CDR3 is TGTGCCAGCAGCCAGGGACTAGCGGGGGCCCAGTACAATGAGCAGTTCTTC. This encodes CASSQGLAGAQYNEQFF.

V usage is TRBV24-1 and J usage is TRBJ2-4; the D gene is possibly TRBD1 (5 bases). Trimming stripped 3 bases from V and 2 bases from J, with 13 bases between. Germline V gene sequence: CDR1 KGHDR, CDR2 SFDVKD. This CDR3 is built from 16 residues. The chain's CDR3 is CATSDQSSGTKNIQYF. The DNA of the CDR3 is TGTGCCACCAGTGATCAATCTTCAGGGACCAAAAACATTCAGTACTTC.

This clonotype was counted a single time. The chain uses TRBV10-3 and TRBJ2-7; the D gene is possibly TRBD1 (5 bases). V lost 3 bases and J lost 3, with 6 bases in between. The CDR3 contains 12 residues. Germline V CDR1 and CDR2: ENHRY, SYGVKD. The DNA of the CDR3 is TGTGCCATCAGTGATGACAGCTACGAGCAGTACTTC. It translates to CAISDDSYEQYF.

The chain links TRBV20-1 to TRBJ2-1, with TRBD2 identical over 16 bases. Germline V CDR1 and CDR2: DFQATT, SNEGSKA (reference sequence). Unmatched junction bases numbered 16, after V lost 1 base and J lost 10 bases. The CDR3 covers 19 residues. The CDR3 DNA follows: TGCAGTGCTAGAGCTCATACCGGGACTAGCGGGGGGGACCCAAGGGAGCAGTTCTTC. Protein: CSARAHTGTSGGDPREQFF.

The chain has TRBV11-2 and TRBJ1-1; D possibly corresponds to TRBD1 (6 bases). Germline CDR1 SGHAT, CDR2 FQNNGV. The CDR3 loop spans 17 amino acids. Trimming left V 2 bases short and J 0 bases short, with 16 bases between. The CDR3 reads CASSLIPRGSMNTEAFF. Written as DNA, the CDR3 is TGTGCCAGCAGCTTAATCCCCAGGGGAAGTATGAACACTGAAGCTTTCTTT.

The J gene is TRBJ2-5, the V gene TRBV18; a weak D match, TRBD1 (6 bases). V was shortened by 1 base and J by 0 bases, with 12 bases between the two germline ends. CDR1 KGHSH and CDR2 LQKENI come from the germline V gene. CDR3 length: 16 amino acids. In DNA form, the CDR3 reads TGTGCCAGCTCACCACTTTCCGGGACAAACCAAGAGACCCAGTACTTC. Translation gives CASSPLSGTNQETQYF.

Ten or more counts support this clonotype. V is TRBV24-1 and J is TRBJ2-1, with TRBD1 identical over 9 bases. This CDR3 is built from 15 residues. In germline, CDR1 is KGHDR, CDR2 SFDVKD. Trimming cost V 3 bases and J 3 bases; bases outside gene matches: 2. The CDR3 loop is CATSDPGQGYNEQFF. The CDR3 DNA reads as TGTGCCACCAGTGATCCGGGACAGGGCTACAATGAGCAGTTCTTC.

For this clonotype: Relative to the germline gene, one junction end is altered; a read error may explain this. The chain links TRBV7-7 to TRBJ1-5; no clear D. In germline, CDR1 is SSHAT, CDR2 FNYEAQ (reference sequence). The CDR3 contains 19 residues. The CDR3 region has the DNA TGTGCTAGCAGCTTAGGTGGAGGAGAAAAGATTAATAGCAATCAGCCCCAGCATTTT. This translates into CASSLGGGEKINSNQPQHF.

This clonotype was counted a few times. V gene TRBV27 combines with J gene TRBJ1-1, with D hard to call. Trimming stripped 6 bases from V and 8 bases from J, with 19 bases between. CDR1 is MNHEY, CDR2 SMNVEV, per germline (reference sequence). This CDR3 contains 14 residues. The CDR3 loop reads CASRLGQKGLEAFF. CDR3 nucleotides: TGTGCCAGCAGACTAGGCCAAAAGGGTCTCGAAGCTTTCTTT.

This clonotype showed up just a few times. V gene TRBV4-2 combines with J gene TRBJ1-1, with unresolved D. The V end lost 0 bases, the J end lost 0 bases, and 8 bases lay between the germline ends. Germline V CDR1 and CDR2: LGHNA, YNFKEQ. The CDR3 has 15 amino acids. The CDR3 loop reads CASSQEGALNTEAFF. The CDR3 DNA follows: TGTGCCAGCAGCCAAGAAGGAGCGTTGAACACTGAAGCTTTCTTT.

This clonotype has ten or more counts. The rearrangement joins TRBV12-3 or TRBV12-4 to TRBJ2-5, with 7 bases aligning to TRBD2. J gave up 3 bases and V 3 bases, and 1 base lay outside the gene matches. The CDR3 loop spans 13 amino acids. Here the CDR3 DNA reads TGTGCCAGCAGTTTGGGGGGGGAAGAGACCCAGTACTTC. This translates into CASSLGGEETQYF.

This clonotype was seen a handful of times. The chain couples TRBV27 to TRBJ1-2, with D possibly being TRBD1 (5 bases). Germline CDR1 and CDR2: MNHEY and SMNVEV (reference sequence). Between the trimmed V and J ends, which lost 5 bases and 4 bases, there was a span of 14 bases. The CDR3 is made up of 14 amino acids. The CDR3 sequence: CASSTGTATYGYTF. The CDR3 DNA is TGTGCCAGCAGTACCGGGACGGCGACCTATGGCTACACCTTC.

This clonotype was seen repeatedly, ten times or more. This rearrangement joins TRBV12-3 or TRBV12-4 to TRBJ2-5; D remains unclear. The CDR3 spans 13 residues. V was clipped by 3 bases and J by 5 bases, with 10 bases between them. CDR3 bases: TGTGCCAGCAGTTTCCGGGTTGCGGAGACCCAGTACTTC. Protein product: CASSFRVAETQYF.

The table lists this clonotype with a few counts. This chain joins TRBV12-3 or TRBV12-4 and TRBJ1-5; 7 positions agree with TRBD1. This CDR3 is 16 amino acids long. After removal of 3 bases from V and 3 bases from J, the junction contained 8 bases not matched to a gene. For the CDR3, the DNA is TGTGCCAGCAGTTTCGCGACAGGGAGATCCAATCAGCCCCAGCATTTT. Translated, it gives CASSFATGRSNQPQHF.

V is TRBV29-1 and J is TRBJ1-3, with TRBD1 identical over 8 bases. The germline V gene has CDR1 SQVTM and CDR2 ANQGSEA. Trimming cost V 6 bases and J 0 bases; bases outside gene matches: 7. The CDR3 length is 15 residues. This CDR3 reads CSVVGQADSGNTIYF. The DNA of the CDR3 is TGCAGCGTAGTGGGACAGGCTGACTCTGGAAACACCATATATTTT.

The V and J genes are TRBV5-5 and TRBJ1-1; TRBD1 might be the D (5 bases). Deletions cut 1 base from V and 1 base from J, with 14 bases between. Germline values: CDR1 SGHKS, CDR2 YYEKEE (reference sequence). The CDR3 sequence is 16 residues long. The CDR3 coding sequence is TGTGCCAGCAGCTTGTCCGGAGACCAGGGGAACACTGAAGCTTTCTTT. It encodes CASSLSGDQGNTEAFF.

The chain combines TRBV11-2 with TRBJ2-7; TRBD2 is a possible D gene (5 bases). V was shortened by 5 bases and J by 1 base, with 12 bases between the two germline ends. The CDR3 loop spans 14 amino acids. Looked up from germline, CDR1 is SGHAT and CDR2 is FQNNGV. The CDR3 DNA reads TGTGCCAGCAGCCCCATCAGCGGTTCCTACGAGCAGTACTTC. Its protein is CASSPISGSYEQYF.

The chain uses TRBV3-1 and TRBJ2-5, with D unclear. V lost 1 base and J 4 bases, leaving 4 bases between the germline ends. The germline V gene has CDR1 LGHDT and CDR2 YNNKEL (reference sequence). The CDR3 totals 12 residues. The CDR3 nucleotides read TGTGCCAGCAGCCAAGTACGAGAGACCCAGTACTTC. This encodes CASSQVRETQYF.

The gene calls are TRBV27 and TRBJ2-7; D is possibly TRBD1 (6 bases). Trimming left V 2 bases short and J 6 bases short, with 14 bases between. The CDR3 sequence is 14 residues long. CDR1 and CDR2 (germline): MNHEY, SMNVEV (reference sequence). Written as DNA, the CDR3 is TGTGCCAGCAGTTTAGCGGCAGGGGTAGGCGAGCAGTACGTC. Amino acids: CASSLAAGVGEQYV.

The chain recombines TRBV19 with TRBJ1-1; possible D gene TRBD1, 6 bases. The CDR3 consists of 18 residues. With 0 bases removed from V and 4 bases from J, the gap between germline ends came to 21 bases. Per the germline V gene, CDR1 is LNHDA and CDR2 is SQIVND (reference sequence). This CDR3 is CASSIDRTGSRPATEAFF. The CDR3 nucleotides read TGTGCCAGTAGTATAGATCGCACAGGGTCGAGGCCGGCCACTGAAGCTTTCTTT.